This TCR beta chain was sequenced for a study of T cells in localized non-small cell lung cancer. Assay: immunoSEQ multiplex PCR; the TCRdb copy retains only in-frame clones and omits some. The sample shows approximately 37,000 clones, around 90% of them seen only once. V gave up 5 bases and J gave up 0 bases; unmatched junction bases: 5. This CDR3 comprises 15 residues. Per the germline V gene, CDR1 is LNHDA and CDR2 is SQIVND (reference sequence). The receptor comes from a man aged 18 to 55 with stage I lung adenocarcinoma. The chain has TRBV19 and TRBJ1-2, with 8 bases that match TRBD1. Specimen: peripheral blood, collected before any cancer treatment. The CDR3 loop reads CASSGGQAANYGYTF. For the CDR3, the DNA is TGTGCCAGTAGTGGGGGACAGGCCGCTAACTATGGCTACACCTTC.